The 15 T cell receptor beta chains reported below all come from one sample, sequenced in a study of blood T cell repertoires in COVID-19. The protocol was immunoSEQ multiplex PCR, while the TCRdb copy is restricted to in-frame clones and leaves out a portion. The table lists some 530,000 clones, 70% to 90% of them singletons. The sequenced material came from peripheral blood. Every receptor here comes from a human donor in a cohort sampled during active COVID-19.

The rearrangement uses TRBV5-6 and TRBJ1-4; no clear D. Trimming took 0 bases from V and 8 from J, leaving 14 bases between them. This CDR3 spans 15 amino acids. Germline-derived CDR1 and CDR2 are SGHDT and YYEEEE. The CDR3 sequence: CASSLGQLTREKLFF. DNA of the CDR3: TGTGCCAGCAGCTTGGGCCAGTTAACACGCGAAAAACTGTTTTTT.

The chain combines TRBV9 with TRBJ1-1; TRBD1 aligns across 8 bases. The CDR3 totals 14 residues. Trimming cost V 3 bases and J 1 base; bases outside gene matches: 2. Germline V gene lookup returns CDR1 SGDLS and CDR2 YYNGEE. The CDR3 coding sequence is TGTGCCAGCAGCGCCGGGACAGGGAACACTGAAGCTTTCTTT. Translated, it gives CASSAGTGNTEAFF.

This chain links TRBV18 with TRBJ1-6; D call uncertain. Germline V gene data show CDR1 as KGHSH and CDR2 as LQKENI. With 3 bases removed from V and 5 bases from J, the gap between germline ends came to 17 bases. The CDR3 sequence is 17 residues long. The CDR3 DNA is TGTGCCAGCTCACCTAACAACGCAGGCATCAATAATTCACCCCTCCACTTT. It encodes CASSPNNAGINNSPLHF. The complete variable domain, with remaining parts taken from reference TRBV18 and TRBJ1-6, reads NAGVMQNPRHLVRRRGQEARLRCSPMKGHSHVYWYRQLPEEGLKFMVYLQKENIIDESGMPKERFSAEFPKEGPSILRIQQVVRGDSAAYFCASSPNNAGINNSPLHFGNGTRLTVT.

The CDR3 DNA is TGTGCCAGCAGAGCGGACAGGGGCATAGATACGCAGTATTTT. Encoded protein: CASRADRGIDTQYF. The chain has TRBV28 and TRBJ2-3; 9 positions agree with TRBD1. The CDR3 sequence is 14 residues long. V lost 6 bases to trimming and J lost 5 bases; unmatched junction nucleotides: 6. Looked up from germline, CDR1 is MDHEN and CDR2 is SYDVKM.

The chain carries TRBV2 and TRBJ2-1, with D perhaps matching TRBD2 (6 bases). The CDR3 runs to 17 residues. CDR1 is SNHLY, CDR2 FYNNEI, per germline. Trimming took off 5 bases at V and 7 bases at J, with 24 bases between the two ends. In DNA, the CDR3 is TGTGCCAGCAGTCTCCCGGTGACGGGAGACTTTAGTAATGAGCAGTTCTTC. Translated: CASSLPVTGDFSNEQFF.

The chain uses TRBV9 and TRBJ2-1; TRBD1 matches at 7 bases. J was trimmed by 1 base and V by 0 bases; bases with no gene match: 1. CDR3 length: 15 residues. The germline V gene has CDR1 SGDLS and CDR2 YYNGEE. The DNA of the CDR3 is TGTGCCAGCAGCGTAGAGGGACAGTCCTACAATGAGCAGTTCTTC. It translates to CASSVEGQSYNEQFF.

The chain employs TRBV27 and TRBJ1-6, with TRBD1 matching over 8 bases. V was pared by 2 bases and J by 5 bases, with 2 bases of the junction left unmatched. Germline V gene data show CDR1 as MNHEY and CDR2 as SMNVEV (reference sequence). The CDR3 is made up of 15 amino acids. This CDR3 reads CASSLQGANNSPLHF. For the CDR3, the DNA is TGTGCCAGCAGTTTACAGGGGGCGAATAATTCACCCCTCCACTTT.

DNA of the CDR3: TGCGCCAGCAGCACCTCCGGGACATTTGGGCTCAACACTGAAGCTTTCTTT. Amino acids: CASSTSGTFGLNTEAFF. The chain recombines TRBV5-1 with TRBJ1-1; possibly TRBD1 for D (6 bases). Germline-derived CDR1 and CDR2 are SGHRS and YFSETQ. Deletions cut 4 bases from V and 2 bases from J, with 21 bases between. The CDR3 covers 17 residues.

J is TRBJ2-5 and V is TRBV2; 9 bases map to TRBD1. Unmatched junction bases numbered 7, after V lost 6 bases and J lost 5 bases. CDR1 SNHLY and CDR2 FYNNEI come from the germline V gene. This CDR3 comprises 14 residues. CDR3 in amino acids: CASREGTGWETQYF. The CDR3 nucleotides read TGTGCCAGCAGGGAGGGGACAGGGTGGGAGACCCAGTACTTC.

This clone was picked up one time. The chain has TRBV6-2 or TRBV6-3 and TRBJ2-3; 9 nucleotides agree with TRBD2. The junction had 9 bases not matched to a gene; V was cut back by 4 bases and J by 1 base. The CDR3 has 17 amino acids. Germline V gene lookup returns CDR1 MNHEY and CDR2 SVGEGT. The CDR3 DNA reads as TGTGCCAGCAGTTTAGCGGGAGTGGGAATCGGCACAGATACGCAGTATTTT. This sequence encodes CASSLAGVGIGTDTQYF.

The V gene is TRBV5-5, the J gene TRBJ2-5; D remains unclear. This CDR3 comprises 13 residues. Trimming took off 3 bases at V and 4 bases at J, with 10 bases between the two ends. Germline CDR1 reads SGHKS; CDR2 reads YYEKEE (reference sequence). CDR3 loop: CASSSRPGETQYF. The DNA of the CDR3 is TGTGCCAGCAGCTCCAGACCAGGAGAGACCCAGTACTTC.

This chain uses TRBV3-1 (or the pseudogene TRBV3-2) with TRBJ2-4; a weak D match, TRBD2 (6 bases). V lost 0 bases and J lost 2, with 8 bases in between. CDR3 size: 15 residues. CDR1 and CDR2 (germline): LGHDT, YNNKEL (reference sequence). CDR3 sequence reads: CASSQDGGPKNIQYF. As DNA, the CDR3 is TGTGCCAGCAGCCAAGACGGGGGACCCAAAAACATTCAGTACTTC.

The chain is built from TRBV9 and TRBJ2-1, with TRBD2 matching 12 bases. Germline-derived CDR1 and CDR2 are SGDLS and YYNGEE. V lost 5 bases to trimming and J lost 8 bases; unmatched junction nucleotides: 5. The CDR3 has 14 residues. As DNA, the CDR3 is TGTGCCAGCAGTCGACTAGCGGGAGAGGATGAGCAGTTCTTC. Translation gives CASSRLAGEDEQFF.

This clone has just a few counts. The V and J genes are TRBV19 and TRBJ2-2; no reliable D call. Germline CDR1 LNHDA, CDR2 SQIVND (reference sequence). V lost 8 bases and J 6 bases, leaving 10 bases between the germline ends. The CDR3 is 12 residues long. CDR3 region: CASFPPSGELFF. CDR3 coding DNA: TGTGCCAGTTTCCCCCCCTCCGGGGAGCTGTTTTTT.

The V gene is TRBV19, the J gene TRBJ1-2; D unresolved. Trimming left V 4 bases short and J 8 bases short, with 17 bases between. The CDR3 consists of 14 residues. The germline CDR1 and CDR2 sequences are LNHDA and SQIVND (reference sequence). The CDR3 region has the DNA TGTGCCAGTAGTACCCCGGGCCGGGGTGGGGGCTACACCTTC. It specifies CASSTPGRGGGYTF.